Following are 20 T cell receptor beta chains from one sample sequenced in a study of OX40 agonist ivuxolimab in advanced cancers. Some clones are missing from TCRdb's copy, which holds only in-frame ones; the method was immunoSEQ multiplex PCR. Among roughly 64,000 clones listed, roughly 82% were seen once. The sequenced sample was CD4+ or CD8+ T cells sorted from blood, obtained in a trial of the OX40 agonist ivuxolimab. The receptors come from an adult with an advanced solid tumor such as melanoma, head and neck, liver or kidney cancer.

The chain employs TRBV30 and TRBJ1-1; TRBD1 is a possible D gene (5 bases). This CDR3 is 13 amino acids long. Deletions cut 0 bases from V and 10 bases from J, with 15 bases between. CDR1 is GTSNPN, CDR2 SVGIG, per germline (reference sequence). The CDR3 sequence: CAWSVSPTEVAFF. The CDR3 bases are TGTGCCTGGAGTGTATCCCCGACAGAGGTAGCTTTCTTT.

This chain's CDR3 is CASSFPGATGELFF. In DNA, the CDR3 is TGTGCCAGCAGTTTCCCGGGGGCGACCGGGGAGCTGTTTTTT. The V and J genes are TRBV6-5 and TRBJ2-2; D may match TRBD1 or TRBD2 (6 bases each). Germline CDR1 is MNHEY and CDR2 is SVGAGI. CDR3 size: 14 residues. V lost 4 bases and J lost 5, with 11 bases in between.

The rearrangement links TRBV10-3 to TRBJ2-5, with 8 bases aligning to TRBD1. V lost 6 bases, J lost 6 bases, and 6 bases stayed unmatched. The CDR3 is 13 amino acids. The germline V gene encodes CDR1 ENHRY and CDR2 SYGVKD. The chain's CDR3 is CAISKTGVQTQYF. The CDR3 DNA reads TGTGCCATCAGCAAGACAGGGGTGCAGACCCAGTACTTC.

This chain connects TRBV7-2 to TRBJ2-5; the match to TRBD1 covers 10 bases. Trimming at V came to 5 bases and at J to 6 bases, leaving 9 bases not matched to a gene. This CDR3 spans 15 amino acids. Germline assignment: CDR1 SGHTA and CDR2 FQGNSA. CDR3 sequence reads: CASSPRDRGVKTQYF. The CDR3 DNA reads TGTGCCAGCAGCCCCCGGGACAGGGGTGTGAAGACCCAGTACTTC.

This clone was detected only once. The V call is TRBV7-2, the J call TRBJ2-5, with a weak D call TRBD2 (5 bases). The J call may be faulty, since TRBJ2-7 better matches the DNA end. Germline CDR1 is SGHTA and CDR2 is FQGNSA. The CDR3 has 14 residues. CDR3 DNA: TGTGCCAGCAGCCGAACCGGGGTTCCCTACGAGCAGTACTTC. This encodes CASSRTGVPYEQYF.

The chain employs TRBV18 and TRBJ1-3, with 7 bases identical to TRBD1. This CDR3 has 20 amino acids. From germline, CDR1 is KGHSH and CDR2 LQKENI. After removal of 9 bases from V and 0 bases from J, the junction contained 23 bases not matched to a gene. CDR3 residues: CARLHFIRDRKASSGNTIYF. The CDR3 region has the DNA TGTGCCAGACTACACTTTATTCGGGACAGAAAAGCCAGCTCTGGAAACACCATATATTTT.

The chain carries TRBV11-2 and TRBJ2-3; no firm D call. Trimming stripped 1 base from V and 1 base from J, with 0 bases between. The CDR3 totals 12 residues. Looked up from germline, CDR1 is SGHAT and CDR2 is FQNNGV. The CDR3 loop reads CASSLGTDTQYF. The DNA of the CDR3 is TGTGCCAGCAGCTTAGGCACAGATACGCAGTATTTT.

The CDR3 DNA reads as TGTGCCAGCAGCTTACAGGGGGGGAGTGAAGCTTTCTTT. Translating gives CASSLQGGSEAFF. The chain joins TRBV7-9 to TRBJ1-1; TRBD1 matches at 7 bases. In germline, CDR1 is SEHNR, CDR2 FQNEAQ (reference sequence). With V trimmed by 2 bases and J by 7 bases, 4 bases remained unmatched. The CDR3 sequence is 13 residues long.

A remark on this clone: Its ends do not fully match the called genes, so a read error is possible. V is TRBV11-3 and J is TRBJ2-3; 8 bases agree with TRBD2. CDR3 length equals 15 residues. Per germline, CDR1 SGHNT and CDR2 YENEEA. Written as DNA, the CDR3 is TGTGCCAACAGCGGGTGGGGACTAGACACAGATACGCAGTATTTT. Translation gives CANSGWGLDTDTQYF.

This clone has only one observation. The V and J genes are TRBV6-6 and TRBJ2-1; unclear D gene. Between the trimmed V and J ends, which lost 8 bases and 6 bases, there was a span of 11 bases. Germline loops: CDR1 MNHNY, CDR2 SVGAGI (reference sequence). This CDR3 has 12 amino acids. This CDR3 is CASSEFGNEQFF. The CDR3 bases are TGTGCCAGCTCCGAGTTCGGCAATGAGCAGTTCTTC.

The V gene is TRBV11-3, the J gene TRBJ1-1; no firm D call. CDR3 length equals 15 residues. The germline V gene has CDR1 SGHNT and CDR2 YENEEA. V lost 1 base and J lost 0, with 9 bases in between. CDR3 in DNA: TGTGCCAGCAGCTTAGTAGAGCCGATGAACACTGAAGCTTTCTTT. Amino acids: CASSLVEPMNTEAFF.

The genes are TRBV6-5 and TRBJ2-6; D is perhaps TRBD1 (6 bases). There are 15 residues in the CDR3. Trimming took off 5 bases at V and 1 base at J, with 9 bases between the two ends. Per germline, CDR1 MNHEY and CDR2 SVGAGI. The CDR3 DNA follows: TGTGCCAGCAGTGCTACAGGGTCTGGGGCCAACGTCCTGACTTTC. Its protein is CASSATGSGANVLTF.

V usage is TRBV29-1 and J usage is TRBJ1-4, with D unclear. The CDR3 has 11 amino acids. Germline V gives CDR1 SQVTM, CDR2 ANQGSEA. Trimming took off 7 bases at V and 5 bases at J, with 8 bases between the two ends. The CDR3 DNA is TGCAGCGCTCTGGGGAATGAAAAACTGTTTTTT. Translating it yields CSALGNEKLFF.

This rearrangement joins TRBV7-9 to TRBJ2-3; the match to TRBD1 covers 9 bases. The CDR3 has 17 residues. The V segment lost 4 bases and the J segment 4 bases; nucleotides outside the gene matches: 12. Germline lookup yields CDR1 SEHNR and CDR2 FQNEAQ (reference sequence). The CDR3 protein is CASSSLRDRVLADTQYF. The CDR3 nucleotides read TGTGCCAGCAGCTCTCTCCGGGACAGGGTTTTGGCAGATACGCAGTATTTT.

The gene calls are TRBV9 and TRBJ1-2, with TRBD1 as a possible D gene (6 bases). V was clipped by 5 bases and J by 7 bases, with 12 bases between them. Germline CDR1 SGDLS, CDR2 YYNGEE. The CDR3 extends over 12 amino acids. CDR3 loop: CASSGTGFGYTF. CDR3 nucleotide sequence: TGTGCCAGCAGTGGTACAGGGTTTGGCTACACCTTC.

This chain links TRBV10-3 with TRBJ2-7; 10 bases are shared with TRBD1. V lost 7 bases to trimming and J lost 2 bases; unmatched junction nucleotides: 5. Germline V gene lookup returns CDR1 ENHRY and CDR2 SYGVKD. The CDR3 has 14 residues. The CDR3 bases are TGTGCCATCACTAGGACAGGGGGTGCCTACGAGCAGTACTTC. Translating gives CAITRTGGAYEQYF.

This chain joins TRBV29-1 and TRBJ2-1, with 11 bases identical to TRBD2. Germline V gene sequence: CDR1 SQVTM, CDR2 ANQGSEA. The length of the CDR3 is 15 residues. Trimming took 6 bases from V and 4 from J; bases not matched to a gene: 8. CDR3 sequence reads: CSVQLIAGGYNEQFF. Here the CDR3 DNA reads TGCAGCGTCCAGCTGATAGCGGGAGGGTACAATGAGCAGTTCTTC.

The chain is built from TRBV9 and TRBJ2-2; possibly TRBD1 or TRBD2 for D (6 bases each). The CDR3 has 15 amino acids. Between the trimmed V and J ends, which lost 4 bases and 5 bases, there was a span of 15 bases. CDR1 and CDR2 (germline): SGDLS, YYNGEE. CDR3 in amino acids: CASSRGLVETGELFF. The CDR3 nucleotides read TGTGCCAGCAGCCGGGGGCTAGTGGAGACCGGGGAGCTGTTTTTT.

CDR3 DNA: TGCGCCAGCAGCCAAGATCGTGGACAGATCTACGAGCAGTACTTC. It is translated as CASSQDRGQIYEQYF. V and J are TRBV4-1 and TRBJ2-7; D might be TRBD1 (6 bases). Germline V gene sequence: CDR1 MGHRA, CDR2 YSYEKL. V shed 0 bases and J shed 3 bases, with 12 bases lying between them. This CDR3 region has 15 residues.

V gene TRBV7-9 combines with J gene TRBJ1-1; D not resolved. Germline V gene data show CDR1 as SEHNR and CDR2 as FQNEAQ (reference sequence). CDR3 length: 14 amino acids. Trimming shortened V by 5 bases and J by 1 base, and 11 bases separated the two germline ends. The CDR3 loop is CASSLPAGNTEAFF. DNA for the CDR3: TGTGCCAGCAGCCTCCCGGCGGGGAACACTGAAGCTTTCTTT.